Sequencing of this T cell receptor (beta chain) was carried out in a study of human T cells and chemical hapten exposure. Germline V gene sequence: CDR1 MNHEY, CDR2 SMNVEV (reference sequence). The CDR3 consists of 16 residues. After removal of 6 bases from V and 3 bases from J, the junction contained 9 bases not matched to a gene. Time point meaning: pre-sensitization, week 0. Treatment noted: therapeutic diphenylcyclopropenone sensitization with weekly scalp DPC. This clonotype was detected only a few times. TCRdb used MiXCR to reprocess the RACE reads, holding one entry per CDR3 protein. Of roughly 260,000 distinct CDR3 sequences listed, around 9.3% are singletons.

This TCR derives from a woman aged 40 to 50 with alopecia areata. Some clones in this sample may be carry-over from other donors' samples. This chain connects TRBV27 to TRBJ2-3, with 10 bases matching TRBD1. This sample comprised whole blood, obtained in connection with sensitization to the hapten diphenylcyclopropenone (DPC). The CDR3 sequence is CASRIKDRGTTDTQYF. CDR3 coding DNA: TGTGCCAGCAGAATCAAGGACAGGGGGACGACAGATACGCAGTATTTT.